This entry describes one T cell receptor (beta chain). Its antigen is not known. The data were taken from a study of PD-1 blockade in classical Hodgkin lymphoma. Study-level points and caveats: Baseline diversity was lower in partial responders and progressors than complete responders. Before treatment, TCR diversity in newly diagnosed patients was reportedly lower than in healthy donors.

CDR1 and CDR2 from the germline V gene are SGHNT and YYREEE (reference sequence). The CDR3 has 16 amino acids. The V end was cut by 3 bases, the J end by 3 bases, with 16 bases between. Time point specified: cycle 4 day 1 (C4D1), after 5 to 7 weeks of nivolumab. Each and every patient relapsed after autologous stem cell transplantation, and patients got differing brentuximab vedotin exposure. Assay: immunoSEQ multiplex PCR; the TCRdb copy retains only in-frame clones and omits some. The data show tens of thousands of clones, with 65% to 85% seen just once and about 15% held by the top ten. The chain couples TRBV5-4 to TRBJ2-1, with D hard to call. The TCR was taken from a human donor with classical Hodgkin lymphoma. This material consisted of peripheral blood mononuclear cells (PBMCs), taken before the fourth cycle of nivolumab. The CDR3 nucleotides read TGTGCCAGCAGCTCCCGTGGGTTCGGCCGCTACAATGAGCAGTTCTTC. Translation: CASSSRGFGRYNEQFF. Full variable domain (remainder filled in from reference TRBV5-4 and TRBJ2-1): ETGVTQSPTHLIKTRGQQVTLRCSSQSGHNTVSWYQQALGQGPQFIFQYYREEENGRGNFPPRFSGLQFPNYSSELNVNALELDDSALYLCASSSRGFGRYNEQFFGPGTRLTVL.